Shown below are 18 T cell receptor beta chains from a single sample sequenced in a study of control samples from healthy donors and cancer patients. Clones were read by immunoSEQ multiplex PCR, and TCRdb kept only the in-frame ones, dropping some. The data show some 120,000 clones, over 75% seen once. Sequenced input: blood. These receptors originate from a man between 45 and 60 years old in good health.

This chain uses TRBV6-6 with TRBJ2-5; tentatively, D is TRBD1 (5 bases). The CDR3 is 15 amino acids. The V gene lost 0 bases and the J gene lost 0 bases, with 8 bases spanning the gap. In germline, CDR1 is MNHNY, CDR2 SVGAGI (reference sequence). The CDR3, as DNA: TGTGCCAGCAGTTACTCGGGGCGGTACCAAGAGACCCAGTACTTC. This gives the protein CASSYSGRYQETQYF.

The chain employs TRBV28 and TRBJ1-6, with D perhaps matching TRBD1 (6 bases). The CDR3 runs to 17 residues. CDR1 is MDHEN and CDR2 is SYDVKM in the germline V gene. Trimming removed 4 bases from V and 11 bases from J, with 24 bases in between. The CDR3: CASSSTTGFSLLAPLHF. CDR3 nucleotides: TGTGCCAGCAGTTCGACGACAGGCTTTTCCCTTTTGGCACCCCTCCACTTT.

The J gene is TRBJ2-3, the V gene TRBV10-3; TRBD2 aligns across 9 bases. The V gene's germline CDR1 is ENHRY and CDR2 SYGVKD. The CDR3 has 17 amino acids. V shed 3 bases, J shed 8 bases, and the junction held 15 bases outside the gene matches. CDR3 in DNA: TGTGCCATCAGTGATCCCGTGTCGGCGGGGGGGCCTGTTACGCAGTATTTT. Its protein product is CAISDPVSAGGPVTQYF.

The chain joins TRBV5-6 to TRBJ2-7; TRBD1 is a possible D gene (5 bases). The CDR3 has 16 residues. Looked up from germline, CDR1 is SGHDT and CDR2 is YYEEEE. Trimming cost V 3 bases and J 6 bases, with 22 bases left between them. Here the CDR3 DNA reads TGTGCCAGCAGCTCCCGACAGACTCCACCAATGGGCGAGCAGTACTTC. This encodes CASSSRQTPPMGEQYF.

The J gene is TRBJ1-3, the V gene TRBV9; no firm D call. The germline CDR1 and CDR2 sequences are SGDLS and YYNGEE. This CDR3 comprises 14 residues. The germline V and J ends were trimmed by 2 bases and 2 bases, with 8 bases remaining between them. The CDR3 spells CASSVGEPGNTIYF. The CDR3 region has the DNA TGTGCCAGCAGCGTCGGGGAACCTGGAAACACCATATATTTT.

CDR3 amino acids: CASSPGGGEKLFF. In DNA, the CDR3 is TGTGCCAGCAGCCCCGGAGGGGGTGAAAAACTGTTTTTT. The J gene is TRBJ1-4, the V gene TRBV7-9; a weak D match, TRBD1 (6 bases). The CDR3 extends over 13 amino acids. V gave up 5 bases and J gave up 7 bases, with 11 bases separating them. Germline V CDR1 and CDR2: SEHNR, FQNEAQ (reference sequence). Filled out from reference TRBV7-9 and TRBJ1-4, the complete variable domain reads DTGVSQNPRHKITKRGQNVTFRCDPISEHNRLYWYRQTLGQGPEFLTYFQNEAQLEKSRLLSDRFSAERPKGSFSTLEIQRTEQGDSAMYLCASSPGGGEKLFFGSGTQLSVL.

This rearrangement joins TRBV5-1 to TRBJ2-3, with 9 bases matching TRBD1. The germline CDR1 and CDR2 sequences are SGHRS and YFSETQ. This CDR3 contains 15 residues. Germline trimming cut 2 bases from V and 3 bases from J; bases unmatched to any gene: 4. CDR3 sequence: CASSLQGARTDTQYF. CDR3 DNA sequence: TGCGCCAGCAGCTTACAGGGGGCCCGGACAGATACGCAGTATTTT.

This chain links TRBV27 with TRBJ2-1; D remains unclear. Germline CDR1 MNHEY, CDR2 SMNVEV (reference sequence). V was trimmed by 3 bases and J by 5 bases, leaving 8 bases between them. The CDR3 runs to 13 residues. CDR3 nucleotide sequence: TGTGCCAGCAGTTTCCGAATAAACAATGAGCAGTTCTTC. It yields the protein CASSFRINNEQFF.

The rearrangement uses TRBV6-5 and TRBJ1-1; D is unresolved. This CDR3 has 13 residues. V was pared by 8 bases and J by 3 bases, with 13 bases between. Germline lookup yields CDR1 MNHEY and CDR2 SVGAGI. CDR3 sequence: CASEADTDTEAFF. The CDR3 DNA sequence: TGTGCCAGCGAAGCGGATACAGACACTGAAGCTTTCTTT.

This sequence joins TRBV5-1 and TRBJ1-1, with 9 bases lining up with TRBD1. The CDR3 consists of 14 residues. J lost 7 bases, V lost 4 bases, and 8 bases had no gene match. Looked up from germline, CDR1 is SGHRS and CDR2 is YFSETQ. CDR3 loop: CASSRDRDVFEAFF. CDR3 coding DNA: TGCGCCAGCAGCCGGGACAGGGACGTTTTTGAAGCTTTCTTT.

This chain links TRBV28 with TRBJ2-1; D remains ambiguous. CDR3 length: 10 residues. From germline, CDR1 is MDHEN and CDR2 SYDVKM. The V gene lost 5 bases and the J gene lost 5 bases, with 1 base spanning the gap. In DNA form, the CDR3 reads TGTGCCAGCAGTAACAATGAGCAGTTCTTC. It encodes CASSNNEQFF.

This clone was detected only once. The rearrangement uses TRBV7-8 and TRBJ1-1; tentative D call: TRBD1 (5 bases). From germline, CDR1 is SGHVS and CDR2 FQNEAQ. Between the trimmed V and J ends, which lost 5 bases and 1 base, there was a span of 8 bases. This CDR3 is 13 amino acids long. CDR3 residues: CASSRGANTEAFF. For the CDR3, the DNA is TGTGCCAGCAGCAGAGGGGCGAACACTGAAGCTTTCTTT. Looking up the rest from reference TRBV7-8 and TRBJ1-1 gives the full variable domain: GAGVSQSPRYKVAKRGQDVALRCDPISGHVSLFWYQQALGQGPEFLTYFQNEAQLDKSGLPSDRFFAERPEGSVSTLKIQRTQQEDSAVYLCASSRGANTEAFFGQGTRLTVV.

The CDR3 DNA reads TGTGCCAGCACACAGACAAACATTCAGTACTTC. Translating gives CASTQTNIQYF. The genes are TRBV2 and TRBJ2-4; D gene unclear. V lost 7 bases and J lost 6, with 7 bases in between. CDR1 is SNHLY, CDR2 FYNNEI, per germline. This CDR3 is built from 11 residues.

The CDR3: CASSFGSGMGTQYF. CDR3 nucleotides: TGTGCCAGCAGTTTCGGTAGCGGGATGGGTACGCAGTATTTT. This chain uses TRBV28 with TRBJ2-3; 8 bases line up with TRBD2. CDR3 length: 14 residues. The V gene end was trimmed by 3 bases and the J gene end by 8 bases; junction bases not matched to a gene: 7. Germline values: CDR1 MDHEN, CDR2 SYDVKM.

A single count supports this clone. The rearrangement joins TRBV7-2 to TRBJ1-5; 7 positions agree with TRBD1. The germline gives CDR1 SGHTA, CDR2 FQGNSA. The ends lost 5 bases at V and 3 bases at J; junction bases unmatched: 4. The CDR3 extends over 14 amino acids. This CDR3 is CASSPGTVNQPQHF. The CDR3 DNA reads TGTGCCAGCAGCCCAGGGACAGTCAATCAGCCCCAGCATTTT.

The V gene is TRBV5-1, the J gene TRBJ2-2; 9 bases map to TRBD1. The trim removed 0 bases at V and 5 bases at J, leaving 5 bases unmatched. This CDR3 is 16 amino acids long. Germline CDR1 and CDR2: SGHRS and YFSETQ. CDR3 DNA sequence: TGCGCCAGCAGCTTGGCCGGGACAGGGAAGACCGGGGAGCTGTTTTTT. Its translation: CASSLAGTGKTGELFF.

This chain joins TRBV19 and TRBJ2-7, with 7 positions matching TRBD2. The V segment lost 6 bases and the J segment 6 bases; nucleotides outside the gene matches: 5. CDR1 is LNHDA and CDR2 is SQIVND in the germline V gene (reference sequence). CDR3 length equals 12 residues. CDR3 residues: CASRGGKGEQYF. The CDR3 nucleotides read TGTGCCAGTAGGGGAGGGAAGGGCGAGCAGTACTTC.

This sequence joins TRBV28 and TRBJ1-2; a possible D gene is TRBD1 (5 bases). V dropped 9 bases and J dropped 4 bases, with 15 bases sitting between them. Germline loops: CDR1 MDHEN, CDR2 SYDVKM. This CDR3 comprises 13 residues. In DNA form, the CDR3 reads TGTGCCAGTTCCGGGACCTATGGCTATGGCTACACCTTC. Amino acid sequence: CASSGTYGYGYTF.